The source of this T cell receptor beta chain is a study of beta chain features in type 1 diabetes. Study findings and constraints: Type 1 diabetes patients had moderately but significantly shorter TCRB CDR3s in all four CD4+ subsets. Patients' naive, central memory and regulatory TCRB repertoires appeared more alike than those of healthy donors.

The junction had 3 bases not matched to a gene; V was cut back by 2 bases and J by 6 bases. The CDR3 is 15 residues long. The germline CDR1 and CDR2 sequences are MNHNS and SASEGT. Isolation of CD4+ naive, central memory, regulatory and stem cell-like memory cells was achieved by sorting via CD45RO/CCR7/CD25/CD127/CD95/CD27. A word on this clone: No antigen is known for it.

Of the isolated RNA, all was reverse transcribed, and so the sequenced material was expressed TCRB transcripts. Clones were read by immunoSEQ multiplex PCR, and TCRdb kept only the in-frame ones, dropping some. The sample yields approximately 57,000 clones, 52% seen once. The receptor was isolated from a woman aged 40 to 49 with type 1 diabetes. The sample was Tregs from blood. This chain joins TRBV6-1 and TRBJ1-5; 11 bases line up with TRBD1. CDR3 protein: CASSERTGGGQPQHF. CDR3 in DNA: TGTGCCAGCAGTGAAAGGACAGGGGGCGGTCAGCCCCAGCATTTT.